The 18 T cell receptor beta chains reported below all come from one sample, sequenced in a study of blood T cells in healthy people across ages. Sample-barcoded 5' priming and a J-beta primer mix drove a second PCR of about 7 to 11 cycles. TCRdb re-called the 5' RACE reads with MiXCR, one entry per CDR3 protein. Altogether fewer than 950,000 distinct CDR3 sequences are present, roughly 50% being singletons, with the ten largest covering approximately 40%. What was sequenced was blood. The receptors come from a man older than 75 in good health.

The sample holds a few counts of this clonotype. The V gene is TRBV14, the J gene TRBJ2-1; TRBD2 agrees at 9 bases. V shed 2 bases and J 6 bases; nucleotides not matched to a gene: 2. Germline values: CDR1 SGHDN, CDR2 FVKESK. The CDR3 totals 14 residues. The CDR3 reads CASSQRGRVNEQFF. CDR3 DNA: TGTGCCAGCAGCCAACGCGGGAGGGTCAATGAGCAGTTCTTC.

V and J are TRBV27 and TRBJ2-3; perhaps TRBD2 as D (7 bases). V dropped 10 bases and J dropped 14 bases, with 25 bases sitting between them. The CDR3 covers 13 residues. From germline, CDR1 is MNHEY and CDR2 SMNVEV (reference sequence). The CDR3 DNA reads TGTGCCATCCAGTCGGGGGGCAACAGATACGCGTATTTT. Protein sequence: CAIQSGGNRYAYF.

The J gene is TRBJ1-2, the V gene TRBV7-2; D may be TRBD1 (5 bases). V lost 5 bases and J lost 2, with 12 bases in between. CDR1 is SGHTA and CDR2 is FQGNSA in the germline V gene. CDR3 length equals 14 residues. This CDR3 is CASSPGRVNYGYTF. The DNA for the CDR3 is TGTGCCAGCAGCCCAGGGAGGGTGAACTATGGCTACACCTTC.

This clonotype turned up a few times. The gene calls are TRBV5-5 and TRBJ2-1, with 9 positions matching TRBD2. Germline V lookup: CDR1 SGHKS, CDR2 YYEKEE (reference sequence). V shed 0 bases and J 8 bases; nucleotides not matched to a gene: 9. The CDR3 length is 16 residues. CDR3 DNA sequence: TGTGCCAGCAGCTTGGTGCTCCGCGGGAGGGGGTATGAGCAGTTCTTC. This sequence encodes CASSLVLRGRGYEQFF.

This clonotype was seen more than once but under ten times. This chain links TRBV10-3 with TRBJ2-1; D is unresolved. CDR1 ENHRY and CDR2 SYGVKD come from the germline V gene. The V and J ends lost 6 bases and 7 bases respectively, with 19 bases between them. There are 15 residues in the CDR3. CDR3 region: CAISQPGSRTNEQFF. CDR3 bases: TGTGCCATCAGCCAGCCGGGTTCCCGAACGAATGAGCAGTTCTTC.

This clonotype was seen only a few times. J is TRBJ2-1 and V is TRBV20-1; D may be TRBD1 (6 bases). Germline V gives CDR1 DFQATT, CDR2 SNEGSKA (reference sequence). The CDR3 covers 12 residues. V lost 6 bases to trimming and J lost 5 bases, with 11 bases between them. CDR3: CSAMDSHNEQFF. CDR3 DNA: TGCAGTGCCATGGACAGCCACAATGAGCAGTTCTTC.

V and J are TRBV12-3 or TRBV12-4 and TRBJ1-2; 8 nucleotides line up with TRBD1. V shed 6 bases, J shed 8 bases, and the junction held 17 bases outside the gene matches. The CDR3 consists of 16 residues. This CDR3 reads CASSPSGTTGAQGYTF. CDR3 sequence (DNA): TGTGCCAGCAGCCCTAGCGGAACGACAGGGGCGCAGGGCTACACCTTC.

The chain joins TRBV25-1 to TRBJ2-7; 8 bases are shared with TRBD1. Germline loops: CDR1 MGHDK, CDR2 SYGVNS. The CDR3 extends over 16 amino acids. The V segment lost 5 bases and the J segment 7 bases; nucleotides outside the gene matches: 16. The CDR3 region is CASSPMSGQGLREQYF. The DNA for the CDR3 is TGTGCCAGCAGTCCCATGTCAGGACAGGGCCTACGGGAGCAGTACTTC.

The J gene is TRBJ2-1, the V gene TRBV10-1; D may be TRBD2 (6 bases). The V end lost 5 bases, the J end lost 8 bases, and 16 bases lay between the germline ends. CDR3 length: 14 amino acids. The germline gives CDR1 WNHNN, CDR2 SYGVQD (reference sequence). The CDR3 here is CASSFSRDADEQFF. The CDR3 nucleotides are TGCGCCAGCAGTTTTTCGCGGGACGCGGATGAGCAGTTCTTC.

This chain joins TRBV3-1 and TRBJ2-1, with no clear D. Germline CDR1 reads LGHDT; CDR2 reads YNNKEL (reference sequence). CDR3 length: 15 residues. Trimming left V 1 base short and J 8 bases short, with 15 bases between. DNA of the CDR3: TGTGCCAGCAGCCAAGGCCCGGGCCCAAGGGATGAGCAGTTCTTC. Residues: CASSQGPGPRDEQFF.

This clonotype has more than one count but fewer than ten. The rearrangement uses TRBV20-1 and TRBJ2-1; 10 nucleotides line up with TRBD1. J gave up 8 bases and V 6 bases, and 4 bases lay outside the gene matches. Germline-derived CDR1 and CDR2 are DFQATT and SNEGSKA (reference sequence). The CDR3 extends over 12 amino acids. The CDR3 DNA is TGCAGTGCGCGGGACAGGGGTCATGAGCAGTTCTTC. It encodes CSARDRGHEQFF.

The chain employs TRBV14 and TRBJ2-7, with 7 bases lining up with TRBD2. Trimming cost V 3 bases and J 5 bases; bases outside gene matches: 13. In germline, CDR1 is SGHDN, CDR2 FVKESK. CDR3 length: 16 amino acids. The CDR3 sequence is CASSQRGLYDSNEQYF. CDR3 DNA: TGTGCCAGCAGCCAGAGGGGACTATACGATAGCAACGAGCAGTACTTC.

The chain combines TRBV20-1 with TRBJ1-2, with TRBD1 as a possible D gene (5 bases). CDR1 and CDR2 (germline): DFQATT, SNEGSKA (reference sequence). V was trimmed by 5 bases and J by 4 bases, leaving 11 bases between them. The CDR3 extends over 12 amino acids. CDR3 amino acids: CSAVGLTYGYTF. CDR3 nucleotide sequence: TGCAGTGCTGTGGGACTGACCTATGGCTACACCTTC.

The chain is built from TRBV12-3 or TRBV12-4 and TRBJ1-5; TRBD1 matches 8 bases. The CDR3 is 15 amino acids. With V trimmed by 3 bases and J by 4 bases, 5 bases remained unmatched. CDR3 bases: TGTGCCAGCAGTTTGACACAGGGGGGTAATCAGCCCCAGCATTTT. Protein: CASSLTQGGNQPQHF.

The V call is TRBV24-1, the J call TRBJ2-1; D is unresolved. In germline, CDR1 is KGHDR, CDR2 SFDVKD. The CDR3 loop spans 15 amino acids. V was cut by 4 bases and J by 6 bases, with 15 bases left in between. CDR3 loop: CATSDLGPLRNEQFF. In DNA, the CDR3 is TGTGCCACCAGTGACCTAGGACCCTTGCGCAATGAGCAGTTCTTC.

The J gene is TRBJ1-4, the V gene TRBV20-1; D unclear. Trimming took off 3 bases at V and 8 bases at J, with 13 bases between the two ends. This CDR3 region has 13 residues. The germline CDR1 and CDR2 sequences are DFQATT and SNEGSKA (reference sequence). CDR3 protein: CSARALNPEKLFF. The CDR3 DNA reads as TGCAGTGCTAGGGCCCTTAACCCCGAAAAACTGTTTTTT.

This clonotype was counted between two and nine times. This chain joins TRBV7-2 and TRBJ2-1, with 8 nucleotides matching TRBD2. The junction had 9 bases not matched to a gene; V was cut back by 8 bases and J by 3 bases. This CDR3 is 15 amino acids long. Germline CDR1 reads SGHTA; CDR2 reads FQGNSA. The CDR3 nucleotides are TGTGCCAGCTTCTCCGGGGGGGGCCACTACAATGAGCAGTTCTTC. Translated, it gives CASFSGGGHYNEQFF.

The rearrangement uses TRBV6-5 and TRBJ1-4; the D gene is possibly TRBD1 (5 bases). Trimming removed 6 bases at V and 5 bases at J, with 13 bases between. The germline gives CDR1 MNHEY, CDR2 SVGAGI. The CDR3 totals 14 residues. The CDR3: CASRRGGKNEKLFF. CDR3 coding DNA: TGTGCCAGCAGGAGGGGCGGGAAAAATGAAAAACTGTTTTTT.